The clone carrying this T cell receptor beta chain was picked up one time. This specimen belongs to a study of blood T cell repertoires in COVID-19. Whole-study context: Specimens from acute and convalescent COVID-19 originated in the United States, Italy and Spain.

Using immunoSEQ multiplex PCR, the repertoire was profiled, and TCRdb retains in-frame clones only, with some absent. The sample gives around 200,000 clones, roughly 90% of which show up once; 0.6% to 0.8% is in the top ten. CDR3 length: 15 residues. Trimming cost V 2 bases and J 2 bases; bases outside gene matches: 8. Looked up from germline, CDR1 is GTSNPN and CDR2 is SVGIG (reference sequence). Sequencing input: peripheral blood. The V call is TRBV30, the J call TRBJ1-2; 7 bases map to TRBD1. This receptor was obtained from a man aged 50 to 60 with acute or convalescent COVID-19. DNA of the CDR3: TGTGCCTGGAGTTACAGGGGAGACCCAAACTATGGCTACACCTTC. It yields the protein CAWSYRGDPNYGYTF. Using reference TRBV30 and TRBJ1-2 for the parts outside the CDR3, the full variable domain is SQTIHQWPATLVQPVGSPLSLECTVEGTSNPNLYWYRQAAGRGLQLLFYSVGIGQISSEVPQNLSASRPQDRQFILSSKKLLLSDSGFYLCAWSYRGDPNYGYTFGSGTRLTVV.